This T cell receptor (beta chain) emerged from a study of tumor and adjacent non-tumor tissue in lung cancer. Study summary: The patients, around 10 men and 5 women, were roughly 31 to 80 with stage I to III disease.

This clonotype is medium-sized in the sample. This CDR3 region has 18 residues. V was pared by 3 bases and J by 0 bases, with 4 bases of the junction left unmatched. Germline V gene lookup returns CDR1 DFQATT and CDR2 SNEGSKA (reference sequence). This sample's RNA came from whole unsorted tissue. A modified ARM-PCR protocol with three rounds of nested PCR amplified TCRbeta. TCRdb re-derived calls from the multiplex PCR reads in MiXCR, one entry per CDR3 protein. In the table there are 78,000 or so distinct CDR3 sequences, over 75% of which are singletons. The sample taken for sequencing was lung tumor tissue. This clonotype originated in a woman in her fifties or sixties with non-small cell lung cancer. This chain links TRBV20-1 with TRBJ2-6; TRBD2 agrees at 14 bases. Written as DNA, the CDR3 is TGCAGTGCTAGGACTAGCGGGAGGGTAAACTCTGGGGCCAACGTCCTGACTTTC. Encoded protein: CSARTSGRVNSGANVLTF.